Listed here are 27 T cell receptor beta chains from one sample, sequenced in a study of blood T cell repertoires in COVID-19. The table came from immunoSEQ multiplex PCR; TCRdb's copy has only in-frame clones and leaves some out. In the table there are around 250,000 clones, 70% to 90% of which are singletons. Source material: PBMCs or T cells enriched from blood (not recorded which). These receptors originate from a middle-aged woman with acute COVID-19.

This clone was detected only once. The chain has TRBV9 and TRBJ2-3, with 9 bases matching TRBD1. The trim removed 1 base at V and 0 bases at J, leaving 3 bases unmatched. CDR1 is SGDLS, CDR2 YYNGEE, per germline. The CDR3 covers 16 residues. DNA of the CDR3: TGTGCCAGCAGCGTAACAGGGGGCGCAAGCACAGATACGCAGTATTTT. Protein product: CASSVTGGASTDTQYF.

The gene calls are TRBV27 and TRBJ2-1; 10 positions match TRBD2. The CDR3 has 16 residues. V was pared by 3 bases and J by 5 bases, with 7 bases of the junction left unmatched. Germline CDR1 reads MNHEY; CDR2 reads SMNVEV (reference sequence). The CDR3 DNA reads TGTGCCAGCAGTTTTTTCCCGACTAGCGGGCACAATGAGCAGTTCTTC. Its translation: CASSFFPTSGHNEQFF.

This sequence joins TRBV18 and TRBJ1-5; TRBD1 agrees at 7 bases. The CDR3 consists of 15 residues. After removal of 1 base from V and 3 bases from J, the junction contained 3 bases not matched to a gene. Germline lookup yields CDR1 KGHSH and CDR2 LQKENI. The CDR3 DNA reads TGTGCCAGCTCACCACAGGGGGCAGTCAATCAGCCCCAGCATTTT. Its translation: CASSPQGAVNQPQHF.

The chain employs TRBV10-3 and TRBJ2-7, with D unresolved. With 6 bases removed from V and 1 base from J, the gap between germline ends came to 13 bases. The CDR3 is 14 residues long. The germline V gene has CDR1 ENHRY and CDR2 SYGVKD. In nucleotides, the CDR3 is TGTGCCATCAGAAGACTGGATTCTTCCTACGAGCAGTACTTC. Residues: CAIRRLDSSYEQYF.

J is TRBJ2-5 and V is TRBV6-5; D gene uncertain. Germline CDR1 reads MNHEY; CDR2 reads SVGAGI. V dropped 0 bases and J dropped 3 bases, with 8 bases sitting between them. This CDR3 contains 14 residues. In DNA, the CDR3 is TGTGCCAGCAGTTACTCGGGCAGCAAAGAGACCCAGTACTTC. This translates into CASSYSGSKETQYF.

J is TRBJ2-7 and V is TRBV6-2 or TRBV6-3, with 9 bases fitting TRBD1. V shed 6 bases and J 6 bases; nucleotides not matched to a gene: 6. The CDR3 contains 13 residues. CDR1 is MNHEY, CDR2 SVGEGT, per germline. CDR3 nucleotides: TGTGCCAGCAGCCCGGGACAGGGAGTCGAGCAGTACTTC. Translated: CASSPGQGVEQYF.

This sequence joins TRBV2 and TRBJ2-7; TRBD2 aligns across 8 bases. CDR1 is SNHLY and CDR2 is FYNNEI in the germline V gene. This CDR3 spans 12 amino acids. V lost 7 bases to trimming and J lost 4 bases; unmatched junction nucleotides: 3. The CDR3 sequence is CASKREFYEQYV. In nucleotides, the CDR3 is TGTGCCAGCAAGCGGGAGTTTTACGAGCAGTACGTC.

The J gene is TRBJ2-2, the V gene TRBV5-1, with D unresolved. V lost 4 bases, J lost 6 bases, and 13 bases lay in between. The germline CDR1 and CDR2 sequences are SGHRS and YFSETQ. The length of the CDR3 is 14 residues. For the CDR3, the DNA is TGCGCCAGCAGCAGCGCACCTGGGTCCGGGGAGCTGTTTTTT. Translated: CASSSAPGSGELFF.

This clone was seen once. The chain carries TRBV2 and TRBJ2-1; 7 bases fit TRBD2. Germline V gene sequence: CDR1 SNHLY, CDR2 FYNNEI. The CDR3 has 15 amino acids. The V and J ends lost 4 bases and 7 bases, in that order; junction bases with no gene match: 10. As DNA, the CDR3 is TGTGCCAGCAGTGGAGTGGGAGGGCCGAGTAATGAGCAGTTCTTC. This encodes CASSGVGGPSNEQFF. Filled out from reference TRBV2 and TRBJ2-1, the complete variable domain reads EPEVTQTPSHQVTQMGQEVILRCVPISNHLYFYWYRQILGQKVEFLVSFYNNEISEKSEIFDDQFSVERPDGSNFTLKIRSTKLEDSAMYFCASSGVGGPSNEQFFGPGTRLTVL.

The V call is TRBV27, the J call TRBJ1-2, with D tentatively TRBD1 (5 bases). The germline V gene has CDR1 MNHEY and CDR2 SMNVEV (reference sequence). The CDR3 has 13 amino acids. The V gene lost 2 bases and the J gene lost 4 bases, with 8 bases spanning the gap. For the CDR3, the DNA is TGTGCCAGCAGTTTAACAGGAACCTATGGCTACACCTTC. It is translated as CASSLTGTYGYTF.

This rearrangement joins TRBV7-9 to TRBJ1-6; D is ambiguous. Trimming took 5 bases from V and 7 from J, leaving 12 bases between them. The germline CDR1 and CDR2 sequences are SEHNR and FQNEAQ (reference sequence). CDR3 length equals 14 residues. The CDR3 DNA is TGTGCCAGCAGCCACCGGGTCGAAAATTCACCCCTCCACTTT. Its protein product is CASSHRVENSPLHF.

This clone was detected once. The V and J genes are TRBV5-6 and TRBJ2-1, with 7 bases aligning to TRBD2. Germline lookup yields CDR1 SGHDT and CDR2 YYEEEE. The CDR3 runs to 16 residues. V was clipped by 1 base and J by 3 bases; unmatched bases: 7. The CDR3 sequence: CASSLLGGSVYNEQFF. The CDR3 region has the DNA TGTGCCAGCAGCTTGCTGGGCGGGAGCGTCTACAATGAGCAGTTCTTC.

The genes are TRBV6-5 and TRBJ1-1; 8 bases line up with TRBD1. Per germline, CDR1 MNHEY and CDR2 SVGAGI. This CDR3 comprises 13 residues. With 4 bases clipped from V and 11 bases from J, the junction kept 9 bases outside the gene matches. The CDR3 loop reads CASSLMQGAIAFF. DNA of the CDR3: TGTGCCAGCAGTTTAATGCAGGGGGCTATTGCTTTCTTT.

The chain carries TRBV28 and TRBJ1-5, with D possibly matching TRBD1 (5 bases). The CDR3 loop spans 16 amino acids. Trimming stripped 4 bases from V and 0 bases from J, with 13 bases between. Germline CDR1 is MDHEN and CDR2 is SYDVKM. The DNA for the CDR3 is TGTGCCAGCAGTTCCGGACACCGATATAGCAATCAGCCCCAGCATTTT. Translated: CASSSGHRYSNQPQHF.

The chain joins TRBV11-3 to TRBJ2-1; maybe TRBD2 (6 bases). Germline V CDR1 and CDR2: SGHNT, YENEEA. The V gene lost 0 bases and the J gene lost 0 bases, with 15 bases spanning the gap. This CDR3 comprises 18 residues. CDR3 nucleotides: TGTGCCAGCAGCTTAGATCATGGCCCGACTAGCTCCTACAATGAGCAGTTCTTC. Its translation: CASSLDHGPTSSYNEQFF. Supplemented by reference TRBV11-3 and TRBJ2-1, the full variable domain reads EAGVVQSPRYKIIEKKQPVAFWCNPISGHNTLYWYLQNLGQGPELLIRYENEEAVDDSQLPKDRFSAERLKGVDSTLKIQPAELGDSAVYLCASSLDHGPTSSYNEQFFGPGTRLTVL.

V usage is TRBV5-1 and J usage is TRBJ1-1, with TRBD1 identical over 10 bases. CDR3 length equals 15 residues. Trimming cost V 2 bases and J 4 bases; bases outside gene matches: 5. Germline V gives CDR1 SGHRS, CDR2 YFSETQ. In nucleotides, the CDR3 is TGCGCCAGCAGCTTTGGGACAGGGGAGCGCACTGAAGCTTTCTTT. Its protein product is CASSFGTGERTEAFF.

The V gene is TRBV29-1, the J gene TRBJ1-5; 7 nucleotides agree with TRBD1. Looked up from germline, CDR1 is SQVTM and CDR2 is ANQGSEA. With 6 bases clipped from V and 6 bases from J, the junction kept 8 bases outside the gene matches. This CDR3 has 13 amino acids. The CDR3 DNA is TGCAGCGTCGGACAGGTGGAGGGTCAGCCCCAGCATTTT. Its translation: CSVGQVEGQPQHF.

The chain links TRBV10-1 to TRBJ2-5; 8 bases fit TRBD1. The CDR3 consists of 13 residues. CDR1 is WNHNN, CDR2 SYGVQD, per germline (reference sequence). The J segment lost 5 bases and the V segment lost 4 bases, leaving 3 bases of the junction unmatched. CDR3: CASSAGGRETQYF. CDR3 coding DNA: TGCGCCAGCAGTGCAGGGGGCCGGGAGACCCAGTACTTC.

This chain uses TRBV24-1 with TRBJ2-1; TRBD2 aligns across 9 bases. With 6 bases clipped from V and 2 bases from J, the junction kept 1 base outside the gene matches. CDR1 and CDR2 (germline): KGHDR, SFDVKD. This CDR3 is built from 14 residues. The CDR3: CATSRTSAYNEQFF. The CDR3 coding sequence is TGTGCCACCAGTCGGACTAGCGCCTACAATGAGCAGTTCTTC.

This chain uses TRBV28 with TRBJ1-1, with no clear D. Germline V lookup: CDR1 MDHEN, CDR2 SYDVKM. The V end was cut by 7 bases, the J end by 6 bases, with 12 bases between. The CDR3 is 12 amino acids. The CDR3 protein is CASIREGAEAFF. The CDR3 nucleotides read TGTGCCAGCATTAGAGAGGGAGCTGAAGCTTTCTTT. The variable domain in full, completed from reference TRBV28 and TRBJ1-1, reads DVKVTQSSRYLVKRTGEKVFLECVQDMDHENMFWYRQDPGLGLRLIYFSYDVKMKEKGDIPEGYSVSREKKERFSLILESASTNQTSMYLCASIREGAEAFFGQGTRLTVV.

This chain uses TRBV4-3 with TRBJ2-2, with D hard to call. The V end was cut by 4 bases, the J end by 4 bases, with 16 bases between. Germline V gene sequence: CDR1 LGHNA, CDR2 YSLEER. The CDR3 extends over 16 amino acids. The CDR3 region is CASSLGVLVFTGELFF. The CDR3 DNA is TGCGCCAGCAGCCTCGGAGTTTTAGTATTCACCGGGGAGCTGTTTTTT.

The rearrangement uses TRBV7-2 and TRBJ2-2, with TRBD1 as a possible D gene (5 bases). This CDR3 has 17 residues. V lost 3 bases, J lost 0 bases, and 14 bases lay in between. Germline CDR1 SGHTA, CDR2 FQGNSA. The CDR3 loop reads CASSFLNRISNTGELFF. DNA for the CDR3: TGTGCCAGCAGCTTCCTGAACAGGATATCGAACACCGGGGAGCTGTTTTTT.

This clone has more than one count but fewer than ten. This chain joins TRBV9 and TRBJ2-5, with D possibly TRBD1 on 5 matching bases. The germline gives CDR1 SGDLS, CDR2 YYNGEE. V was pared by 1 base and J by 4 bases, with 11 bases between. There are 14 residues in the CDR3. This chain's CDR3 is CASSVQGVAETQYF. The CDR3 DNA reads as TGTGCCAGCAGCGTACAGGGCGTCGCAGAGACCCAGTACTTC.

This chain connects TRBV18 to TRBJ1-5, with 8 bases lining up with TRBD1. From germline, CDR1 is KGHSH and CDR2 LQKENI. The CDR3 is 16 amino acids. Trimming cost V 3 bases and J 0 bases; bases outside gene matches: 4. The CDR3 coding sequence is TGTGCCAGCTCACCTCGGGGACAGGTTAGCAATCAGCCCCAGCATTTT. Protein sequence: CASSPRGQVSNQPQHF.

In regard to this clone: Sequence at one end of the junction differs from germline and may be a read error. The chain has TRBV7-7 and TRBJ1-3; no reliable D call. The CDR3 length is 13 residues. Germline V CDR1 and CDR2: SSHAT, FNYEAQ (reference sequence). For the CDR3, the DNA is TGTGCTAGCAGCTTAGATATGGGAAACACCATATATTTT. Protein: CASSLDMGNTIYF.

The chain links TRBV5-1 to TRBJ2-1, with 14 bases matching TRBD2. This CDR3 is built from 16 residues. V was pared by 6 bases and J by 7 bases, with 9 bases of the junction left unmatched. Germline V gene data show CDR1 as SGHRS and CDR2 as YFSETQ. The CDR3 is CASTLIGTSGSNEQFF. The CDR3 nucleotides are TGCGCCAGCACTTTAATCGGGACTAGCGGGAGTAATGAGCAGTTCTTC.

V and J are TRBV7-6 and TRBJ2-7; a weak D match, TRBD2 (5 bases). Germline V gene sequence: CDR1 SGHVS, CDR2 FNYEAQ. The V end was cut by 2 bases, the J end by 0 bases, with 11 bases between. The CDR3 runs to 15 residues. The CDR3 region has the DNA TGTGCCAGCAGCTTAAAATTTGAGGGCTCCTACGAGCAGTACTTC. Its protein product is CASSLKFEGSYEQYF.